This passage covers 19 T cell receptor beta chains from one sample sequenced in a study of T cells after yellow fever vaccination. TCRdb passed the 5' RACE reads through MiXCR, listing each CDR3 protein once. Of under 200,000 distinct CDR3 sequences detected, more than 9.5% appear once; the ten largest clones hold 30% to 45%. The specimen was CD8+ T cells sorted from PBMCs, collected 15 days after the yellow fever booster vaccination. All receptors come from a man between 18 and 29 years old who received the YFV17D yellow fever vaccine.

This rearrangement joins TRBV24-1 to TRBJ1-1; 8 nucleotides agree with TRBD1. V shed 0 bases, J shed 4 bases, and the junction held 9 bases outside the gene matches. The CDR3 consists of 17 residues. The germline gives CDR1 KGHDR, CDR2 SFDVKD. CDR3 loop: CATSDLGGQGLFTEAFF. CDR3 DNA: TGTGCCACCAGTGATTTGGGTGGACAGGGTTTGTTCACTGAAGCTTTCTTT.

This clonotype has a handful of counts. This chain uses TRBV5-1 with TRBJ1-1, with a tentative D call TRBD1 (5 bases). The germline gives CDR1 SGHRS, CDR2 YFSETQ. This CDR3 spans 13 amino acids. V lost 4 bases, J lost 1 base, and 8 bases lay in between. The CDR3 is CASSVGQNTEAFF. In nucleotides, the CDR3 is TGCGCCAGCAGCGTAGGACAGAACACTGAAGCTTTCTTT.

This clonotype was found a few times. The chain combines TRBV12-5 with TRBJ2-1, with 7 bases lining up with TRBD1. The trim removed 6 bases at V and 0 bases at J, leaving 5 bases unmatched. Germline V gene lookup returns CDR1 LGHNT and CDR2 FRNRAP. This CDR3 is built from 15 residues. The CDR3 spells CASGTDRTSYNEQFF. In nucleotides, the CDR3 is TGTGCTAGTGGGACGGACAGGACCTCCTACAATGAGCAGTTCTTC.

The chain employs TRBV3-1 and TRBJ2-7; the match to TRBD1 covers 8 bases. V gave up 5 bases and J gave up 4 bases; unmatched junction bases: 1. CDR1 is LGHDT, CDR2 YNNKEL, per germline (reference sequence). CDR3 length: 12 residues. CDR3 nucleotides: TGTGCCAGCAGCGGACAGGGTTACGAGCAGTACGTC. Encoded protein: CASSGQGYEQYV.

The V and J genes are TRBV9 and TRBJ2-1, with 10 positions matching TRBD2. With 6 bases clipped from V and 7 bases from J, the junction kept 7 bases outside the gene matches. The length of the CDR3 is 14 residues. The germline V gene has CDR1 SGDLS and CDR2 YYNGEE. In DNA, the CDR3 is TGTGCCAGCACCCCTAGCGGGGGTGGTAATGAGCAGTTCTTC. This sequence encodes CASTPSGGGNEQFF.

The gene calls are TRBV4-1 and TRBJ2-2; no definite D call. In germline, CDR1 is MGHRA, CDR2 YSYEKL. The V end lost 4 bases, the J end lost 0 bases, and 12 bases lay between the germline ends. The CDR3 consists of 16 residues. CDR3 DNA: TGCGCCAGCAGCCCCACGGGTACCGCGAACACCGGGGAGCTGTTTTTT. This translates into CASSPTGTANTGELFF.

The chain joins TRBV6-1 to TRBJ2-3, with 8 nucleotides matching TRBD2. Germline values: CDR1 MNHNS, CDR2 SASEGT. The CDR3 has 18 amino acids. After removal of 0 bases from V and 2 bases from J, the junction contained 10 bases not matched to a gene. This CDR3 reads CASSEASAGAVNTDTQYF. CDR3 DNA sequence: TGTGCCAGCAGTGAAGCCTCAGCGGGGGCCGTGAACACAGATACGCAGTATTTT.

This clonotype was seen a few times. V usage is TRBV4-1 and J usage is TRBJ2-5; the match to TRBD2 covers 8 bases. This CDR3 comprises 16 residues. Germline-derived CDR1 and CDR2 are MGHRA and YSYEKL. J gave up 4 bases and V 4 bases, and 11 bases lay outside the gene matches. This CDR3 is CASSLDLGGAGETQYF. CDR3 in DNA: TGCGCCAGCAGCCTAGATCTCGGGGGGGCCGGAGAGACCCAGTACTTC.

The chain links TRBV10-3 to TRBJ2-7, with 9 bases that match TRBD1. Germline loops: CDR1 ENHRY, CDR2 SYGVKD. V shed 6 bases, J shed 5 bases, and the junction held 2 bases outside the gene matches. The CDR3 consists of 12 residues. The CDR3 here is CAISTGGDEQYV. The CDR3 nucleotides are TGTGCCATCAGCACAGGGGGCGACGAGCAGTACGTC.

In this sample, this clonotype turned up once. The gene calls are TRBV3-1 and TRBJ1-5, with D unresolved. This CDR3 has 16 amino acids. Per the germline V gene, CDR1 is LGHDT and CDR2 is YNNKEL (reference sequence). V lost 0 bases and J lost 0, with 9 bases in between. Written as DNA, the CDR3 is TGTGCCAGCAGCCAAGAGGGCTTTGGTAGCAATCAGCCCCAGCATTTT. Amino acid sequence: CASSQEGFGSNQPQHF. Together with reference TRBV3-1 and TRBJ1-5, the CDR3 gives the full variable domain: DTAVSQTPKYLVTQMGNDKSIKCEQNLGHDTMYWYKQDSKKFLKIMFSYNNKELIINETVPNRFSPKSPDKAHLNLHINSLELGDSAVYFCASSQEGFGSNQPQHFGDGTRLSIL.

This chain links TRBV19 with TRBJ2-5; D tentatively fits TRBD1 or TRBD2 (5 bases each). V was clipped by 5 bases and J by 5 bases, with 12 bases between them. The CDR3 covers 13 residues. The V gene's germline CDR1 is LNHDA and CDR2 SQIVND (reference sequence). The CDR3 is CASSGLEGETQYF. The CDR3, as DNA: TGTGCCAGTAGTGGGCTCGAGGGGGAGACCCAGTACTTC.

V gene TRBV12-3 or TRBV12-4 combines with J gene TRBJ2-5; weak D call: TRBD2 (6 bases). Trimming removed 3 bases at V and 4 bases at J, with 12 bases between. This CDR3 is built from 14 residues. The CDR3 DNA reads as TGTGCCAGCAGTTTGACGGAGGGAGGAGAGACCCAGTACTTC. It specifies CASSLTEGGETQYF.

The chain recombines TRBV2 with TRBJ2-1, with no clear D. The CDR3 loop spans 12 amino acids. The V gene's germline CDR1 is SNHLY and CDR2 FYNNEI. Trimming removed 4 bases at V and 5 bases at J, with 6 bases between. CDR3 in amino acids: CASSVQDNEQFF. The CDR3 DNA reads TGTGCCAGCAGTGTGCAGGACAATGAGCAGTTCTTC. The full variable domain, completed using reference TRBV2 and TRBJ2-1, is EPEVTQTPSHQVTQMGQEVILRCVPISNHLYFYWYRQILGQKVEFLVSFYNNEISEKSEIFDDQFSVERPDGSNFTLKIRSTKLEDSAMYFCASSVQDNEQFFGPGTRLTVL.

This clonotype was seen many times. The rearrangement links TRBV2 to TRBJ2-5, with D unresolved. This CDR3 is 17 amino acids long. V lost 0 bases and J lost 4, with 18 bases in between. Germline lookup yields CDR1 SNHLY and CDR2 FYNNEI. CDR3 residues: CASSEAQMALAGETQYF. The CDR3 nucleotides read TGTGCCAGCAGTGAAGCTCAGATGGCCCTGGCTGGAGAGACCCAGTACTTC. Full variable domain (outside the CDR3, taken from reference TRBV2 and TRBJ2-5): EPEVTQTPSHQVTQMGQEVILRCVPISNHLYFYWYRQILGQKVEFLVSFYNNEISEKSEIFDDQFSVERPDGSNFTLKIRSTKLEDSAMYFCASSEAQMALAGETQYFGPGTRLLVL.

The sample holds many counts of this clonotype. This sequence joins TRBV11-2 and TRBJ2-4, with D unresolved. CDR3 length: 14 amino acids. Germline assignment: CDR1 SGHAT and CDR2 FQNNGV. The V and J ends lost 0 bases and 0 bases respectively, with 3 bases between them. This CDR3 is CASSLDLAKNIQYF. CDR3 sequence (DNA): TGTGCCAGCAGCTTAGATTTAGCCAAAAACATTCAGTACTTC.

The rearrangement links TRBV11-2 to TRBJ2-2, with 7 bases that match TRBD2. Unmatched junction bases numbered 8, after V lost 4 bases and J lost 0 bases. This CDR3 has 17 amino acids. CDR1 and CDR2 (germline): SGHAT, FQNNGV. CDR3 sequence reads: CASSSKRGGANTGELFF. The CDR3 DNA reads as TGTGCCAGCAGCTCAAAACGCGGGGGAGCGAACACCGGGGAGCTGTTTTTT.

The rearrangement uses TRBV12-3 or TRBV12-4 and TRBJ2-2; 10 bases map to TRBD2. The junction had 9 bases not matched to a gene; V was cut back by 7 bases and J by 7 bases. This CDR3 has 15 residues. CDR3 region: CASTPLAGAVGELFF. DNA of the CDR3: TGTGCCAGCACCCCCCTAGCGGGGGCCGTCGGGGAGCTGTTTTTT.

This clonotype occurred a few times. The chain employs TRBV6-5 and TRBJ2-5; unclear D gene. Trimming cost V 2 bases and J 3 bases, with 7 bases left between them. Germline V gene lookup returns CDR1 MNHEY and CDR2 SVGAGI. The CDR3 runs to 13 residues. CDR3 in amino acids: CASSYKLEETQYF. Written as DNA, the CDR3 is TGTGCCAGCAGTTACAAACTTGAAGAGACCCAGTACTTC.

This clonotype was counted many times. The V and J genes are TRBV9 and TRBJ2-3; 14 bases match TRBD2. V shed 3 bases, J shed 5 bases, and the junction held 8 bases outside the gene matches. This CDR3 is 17 amino acids long. Looked up from germline, CDR1 is SGDLS and CDR2 is YYNGEE. The DNA for the CDR3 is TGTGCCAGCAGCGCCTTCGGGACTAGCGGGGGAGGAGATACGCAGTATTTT. It encodes CASSAFGTSGGGDTQYF.